This TCR beta chain was identified during a study of T cell repertoires in cytomegalovirus infection. The overall study: Used in the study were CMV epitopes, some recently identified and HLA-C-restricted, others well-studied and HLA-B-restricted. Shared public TCR beta signatures pointed to both CMV infection and a matching HLA type.

Via MiXCR, TCRdb re-called the reads, giving one row per CDR3 protein. Of about 920,000 distinct CDR3 sequences listed, 30% to 40% are singletons. This clonotype came up a few times. The antigen is not known. The CDR3 totals 14 residues. V lost 1 base, J lost 1 base, and 7 bases lay in between. CDR1 is SEHNR, CDR2 FQNEAQ, per germline (reference sequence). Study-level findings and limits: Cumulative public TCR beta family frequency identified carriers of CMV plus the relevant HLA. HLA-C-restricted TCR beta clonotypes specific for CMV led the ex vivo response.

The rearrangement uses TRBV7-9 and TRBJ2-5; D perhaps matches TRBD2 (5 bases). The material was cultured CD8+ T cells from PBMCs, obtained from culture after CMV antigen stimulation. This TCR was sampled from a human donor in good health (CMV status not recorded). Some clones in this sample may be carry-over from other donors' samples. In DNA form, the CDR3 reads TGTGCCAGCAGCTTAGAGCGGATCCAAGAGACCCAGTACTTC. It codes for CASSLERIQETQYF.